This entry lists 22 T cell receptor beta chains sequenced from one sample in a study of cytomegalovirus exposure and HLA in healthy donors. Primers for the PCR totalled 60 Vbeta and 13 Jbeta. Clones were sequenced by immunoSEQ multiplex PCR, and TCRdb holds only the in-frame ones, with some missing. The repertoire holds roughly 180,000 clones, with roughly 83% as singletons. Source material: PBMCs. These receptors were collected from a boy younger than 18 in good health and CMV-seronegative.

The CDR3 here is CASSVAGLAGADTQYF. Here the CDR3 DNA reads TGTGCCAGCAGCGTAGCCGGACTAGCGGGGGCAGATACGCAGTATTTT. This chain connects TRBV9 to TRBJ2-3; 13 bases are shared with TRBD2. Looked up from germline, CDR1 is SGDLS and CDR2 is YYNGEE. V shed 0 bases, J shed 4 bases, and the junction held 2 bases outside the gene matches. CDR3 length: 16 amino acids.

This chain connects TRBV4-1 to TRBJ1-2, with D unresolved. The germline V gene has CDR1 MGHRA and CDR2 YSYEKL. The length of the CDR3 is 13 residues. The ends were cut back, 1 base at V and 8 bases at J, with 11 bases in the middle. CDR3 in amino acids: CASSQVITEGYTF. CDR3 DNA: TGCGCCAGCAGCCAAGTAATCACGGAGGGCTACACCTTC.

The rearrangement links TRBV11-2 to TRBJ2-1; no clear D. This CDR3 is built from 12 residues. V lost 5 bases and J lost 10, with 12 bases in between. Germline V lookup: CDR1 SGHAT, CDR2 FQNNGV. The CDR3 spells CASSELSSEQFF. The DNA for the CDR3 is TGTGCCAGCAGCGAGCTCTCAAGCGAGCAGTTCTTC.

Notes on this clone: The junction departs from germline at one end; a sequencing error may be responsible. The chain combines TRBV2 with TRBJ1-1; TRBD1 aligns across 9 bases. The CDR3 is 15 residues long. Germline V lookup: CDR1 SNHLY, CDR2 FYNNEI. The CDR3 protein is CASSEDRGVMPEAFF. The CDR3 DNA reads as TGTGCCAGCAGCGAAGACAGGGGGGTTATGCCTGAAGCTTTCTTT.

The chain uses TRBV19 and TRBJ1-6; D unresolved. The CDR3 sequence is 18 residues long. Germline CDR1 LNHDA, CDR2 SQIVND (reference sequence). V lost 1 base, J lost 10 bases, and 23 bases lay in between. The CDR3 region has the DNA TGTGCCAGTAGTATAGGGGGTGCTGCCGGAGGAGGGTGGTCACCCCTCCACTTT. Protein sequence: CASSIGGAAGGGWSPLHF. The entire variable domain, with the rest obtained from reference TRBV19 and TRBJ1-6, is as follows: DGGITQSPKYLFRKEGQNVTLSCEQNLNHDAMYWYRQDPGQGLRLIYYSQIVNDFQKGDIAEGYSVSREKKESFPLTVTSAQKNPTAFYLCASSIGGAAGGGWSPLHFGNGTRLTVT.

The genes are TRBV5-1 and TRBJ2-1, with 8 bases lining up with TRBD1. CDR1 and CDR2 (germline): SGHRS, YFSETQ. The CDR3 has 14 residues. The trim removed 3 bases at V and 6 bases at J, leaving 5 bases unmatched. The CDR3, as DNA: TGCGCCAGCAGCTGGACAGGGCCCGGCAATGAGCAGTTCTTC. Its protein is CASSWTGPGNEQFF.

The V and J genes are TRBV6-5 and TRBJ1-2; TRBD1 aligns across 10 bases. This CDR3 is 16 amino acids long. After removal of 2 bases from V and 5 bases from J, the junction contained 8 bases not matched to a gene. CDR1 is MNHEY, CDR2 SVGAGI, per germline. The CDR3 loop is CASSYDGQGGVYGYTF. The CDR3, as DNA: TGTGCCAGCAGTTACGATGGACAGGGGGGGGTTTATGGCTACACCTTC.

This rearrangement joins TRBV10-3 to TRBJ2-5; weak D call: TRBD1 (5 bases). The CDR3 contains 15 residues. V lost 2 bases and J lost 5, with 15 bases in between. Germline-derived CDR1 and CDR2 are ENHRY and SYGVKD. This chain's CDR3 is CAISESQGKWETQYF. CDR3 DNA: TGTGCCATCAGTGAGAGTCAGGGAAAATGGGAGACCCAGTACTTC.

The rearrangement links TRBV11-2 to TRBJ1-1; TRBD1 might be the D (5 bases). The germline CDR1 and CDR2 sequences are SGHAT and FQNNGV. This CDR3 contains 14 residues. V lost 6 bases, J lost 1 base, and 12 bases lay in between. CDR3 sequence (DNA): TGTGCCAGCAGTTGGCCCAGGGCGAACACTGAAGCTTTCTTT. Its protein is CASSWPRANTEAFF.

CDR3 in amino acids: CASSLAPWTGSNTGELFF. CDR3 coding DNA: TGCGCCAGCAGCTTGGCGCCGTGGACAGGGTCGAACACCGGGGAGCTGTTTTTT. The rearrangement uses TRBV5-1 and TRBJ2-2, with TRBD1 matching over 8 bases. The V segment lost 0 bases and the J segment 0 bases; nucleotides outside the gene matches: 7. The CDR3 length is 18 residues. From germline, CDR1 is SGHRS and CDR2 YFSETQ.

This clone was seen a single time. The chain carries TRBV2 and TRBJ2-1; 7 bases agree with TRBD1. The V gene's germline CDR1 is SNHLY and CDR2 FYNNEI. The CDR3 runs to 16 residues. The junction had 12 bases not matched to a gene; V was cut back by 5 bases and J by 5 bases. The CDR3 reads CASSFWPGQSNNEQFF. The DNA of the CDR3 is TGTGCCAGCAGTTTCTGGCCGGGACAGAGCAACAATGAGCAGTTCTTC.

This rearrangement joins TRBV4-3 to TRBJ1-2; the D is unclear. Trimming shortened V by 0 bases and J by 6 bases, and 8 bases separated the two germline ends. Germline V lookup: CDR1 LGHNA, CDR2 YSLEER. The CDR3 is 13 residues long. DNA for the CDR3: TGCGCCAGCAGCCAAGACTTGGCAGATGGCTACACCTTC. Protein product: CASSQDLADGYTF.

CDR3 DNA sequence: TGTGCCAGCAGCCTAACGGGACTAGCGGGAGGTTCCGAGCAGTACTTC. It yields the protein CASSLTGLAGGSEQYF. The rearrangement joins TRBV5-6 to TRBJ2-7; TRBD2 matches at 15 bases. The CDR3 runs to 16 residues. The germline V gene has CDR1 SGHDT and CDR2 YYEEEE. After removal of 4 bases from V and 6 bases from J, the junction contained 8 bases not matched to a gene. Full variable domain (remainder filled in from reference TRBV5-6 and TRBJ2-7): DAGVTQSPTHLIKTRGQQVTLRCSPKSGHDTVSWYQQALGQGPQFIFQYYEEEERQRGNFPDRFSGHQFPNYSSELNVNALLLGDSALYLCASSLTGLAGGSEQYFGPGTRLTVT.

The chain links TRBV11-3 to TRBJ2-3; 8 bases are shared with TRBD2. Germline V gene data show CDR1 as SGHNT and CDR2 as YENEEA. CDR3 length equals 13 residues. J lost 4 bases, V lost 5 bases, and 2 bases had no gene match. Here the CDR3 reads CASSAGGADTQYF. The CDR3 nucleotides are TGTGCCAGCAGCGCGGGAGGAGCAGATACGCAGTATTTT.

This clone has only a few counts. The chain couples TRBV5-5 to TRBJ1-1, with D tentatively TRBD1 (5 bases). Germline lookup yields CDR1 SGHKS and CDR2 YYEKEE (reference sequence). This CDR3 is built from 13 residues. The V end lost 3 bases, the J end lost 1 base, and 7 bases lay between the germline ends. The CDR3 reads CASSSQENTEAFF. CDR3 bases: TGTGCCAGCAGCTCACAGGAGAACACTGAAGCTTTCTTT.

This clone showed up just once. This chain uses TRBV5-4 with TRBJ1-5, with TRBD1 matching over 7 bases. This CDR3 region has 14 residues. After removal of 4 bases from V and 7 bases from J, the junction contained 8 bases not matched to a gene. CDR1 SGHNT and CDR2 YYREEE come from the germline V gene (reference sequence). The CDR3 here is CASSPDRAGQPQHF. The CDR3 DNA reads TGTGCCAGCAGCCCAGACAGGGCAGGGCAGCCCCAGCATTTT.

The V gene is TRBV18, the J gene TRBJ2-5; 7 bases fit TRBD1. With V trimmed by 3 bases and J by 1 base, 2 bases remained unmatched. CDR1 is KGHSH, CDR2 LQKENI, per germline. CDR3 length: 14 amino acids. CDR3 sequence reads: CASSPRDSQETQYF. DNA of the CDR3: TGTGCCAGCTCACCTAGGGACAGCCAAGAGACCCAGTACTTC.

This chain uses TRBV15 with TRBJ2-5; D gene uncertain. CDR1 is LNHNV and CDR2 is YYDKDF in the germline V gene (reference sequence). CDR3 length: 13 amino acids. V was shortened by 1 base and J by 4 bases, with 7 bases between the two germline ends. The CDR3 reads CATSRVPGETQYF. CDR3 in DNA: TGTGCCACCAGCAGAGTTCCCGGAGAGACCCAGTACTTC. Full variable domain (missing parts from reference TRBV15 and TRBJ2-5): DAMVIQNPRYQVTQFGKPVTLSCSQTLNHNVMYWYQQKSSQAPKLLFHYYDKDFNNEADTPDNFQSRRPNTSFCFLDIRSPGLGDTAMYLCATSRVPGETQYFGPGTRLLVL.

This chain links TRBV9 with TRBJ2-1; D is undetermined. The CDR3 spans 14 residues. Germline V gene sequence: CDR1 SGDLS, CDR2 YYNGEE. V lost 0 bases to trimming and J lost 5 bases, with 9 bases between them. The CDR3 loop is CASSVASVNNEQFF. The DNA of the CDR3 is TGTGCCAGCAGCGTAGCTTCGGTGAACAATGAGCAGTTCTTC.

This chain uses TRBV28 with TRBJ2-7, with D hard to call. Germline V CDR1 and CDR2: MDHEN, SYDVKM. The CDR3 runs 14 residues. Trimming took off 1 base at V and 2 bases at J, with 9 bases between the two ends. CDR3 loop: CASSLSTGAYEQYF. The DNA of the CDR3 is TGTGCCAGCAGTTTATCTACGGGTGCCTACGAGCAGTACTTC. Variable domain in full (rest from reference TRBV28 and TRBJ2-7): DVKVTQSSRYLVKRTGEKVFLECVQDMDHENMFWYRQDPGLGLRLIYFSYDVKMKEKGDIPEGYSVSREKKERFSLILESASTNQTSMYLCASSLSTGAYEQYFGPGTRLTVT.

The chain joins TRBV15 to TRBJ2-4, with a possible D match to TRBD1 (6 bases). V was clipped by 0 bases and J by 2 bases, with 11 bases between them. Looked up from germline, CDR1 is LNHNV and CDR2 is YYDKDF (reference sequence). This CDR3 spans 16 amino acids. The DNA for the CDR3 is TGTGCCACCAGCAGAGATCCCCAGGGGACCAAAAACATTCAGTACTTC. Amino acid sequence: CATSRDPQGTKNIQYF.

This rearrangement joins TRBV27 to TRBJ1-1; 8 positions agree with TRBD1. J lost 1 base, V lost 6 bases, and 7 bases had no gene match. The germline V gene encodes CDR1 MNHEY and CDR2 SMNVEV (reference sequence). This CDR3 is 15 amino acids long. The CDR3 is CASRSTGAPNTEAFF. The CDR3 coding sequence is TGTGCCAGCAGGTCGACAGGGGCCCCGAACACTGAAGCTTTCTTT.